The 5 T cell receptor beta chains given below trace back to one sample, sequenced in a study of cytomegalovirus exposure and HLA in healthy donors. Amplification used 60 Vbeta primers and 13 Jbeta primers. Produced via immunoSEQ multiplex PCR; TCRdb's table is partial and in-frame only. The data contain 150,000 to 200,000 clones, about 75% of them singletons. Specimen: PBMCs. The source of these receptors is a woman in her 40s in good health and CMV-seropositive.

The chain links TRBV7-9 to TRBJ2-1; D ambiguous. The V gene's germline CDR1 is SEHNR and CDR2 FQNEAQ (reference sequence). The germline V and J ends were trimmed by 1 base and 6 bases, with 10 bases remaining between them. This CDR3 spans 14 amino acids. CDR3 nucleotide sequence: TGTGCCAGCAGCTTAGAAGCCCCCGCCAATGAGCAGTTCTTC. It codes for CASSLEAPANEQFF.

The table lists this clone with a few counts. The chain couples TRBV7-3 to TRBJ2-1, with 15 bases fitting TRBD2. Germline V gene data show CDR1 as SGHTA and CDR2 as FQGTGA. Unmatched junction bases numbered 5, after V lost 2 bases and J lost 3 bases. The CDR3 totals 18 residues. This chain's CDR3 is CASSLEGTSGRFYNEQFF. Here the CDR3 DNA reads TGTGCCAGCAGCTTAGAGGGGACTAGCGGGAGGTTCTACAATGAGCAGTTCTTC.

CDR3 bases: TGTGCCAGCAGCCCTACTAGCGGGAGCTCCTACAATGAGCAGTTCTTC. It is translated as CASSPTSGSSYNEQFF. The chain has TRBV11-1 and TRBJ2-1; TRBD2 matches at 11 bases. Trimming cost V 5 bases and J 0 bases; bases outside gene matches: 3. The CDR3 is 16 amino acids. Germline V gene data show CDR1 as SGHAT and CDR2 as FQDESV (reference sequence).

The rearrangement joins TRBV5-8 to TRBJ1-4; D gene uncertain. The V end lost 1 base, the J end lost 7 bases, and 8 bases lay between the germline ends. Germline values: CDR1 SGHTS, CDR2 YDEGEE. CDR3 length equals 13 residues. The DNA of the CDR3 is TGTGCCAGCAGCTTGACTTTTGGTGAAAAACTGTTTTTT. Its protein product is CASSLTFGEKLFF.

The chain uses TRBV6-1 and TRBJ1-4; TRBD1 agrees at 7 bases. V gave up 2 bases and J gave up 4 bases; unmatched junction bases: 7. The CDR3 length is 16 residues. Germline lookup yields CDR1 MNHNS and CDR2 SASEGT. In nucleotides, the CDR3 is TGTGCCAGCAGTGAAACCTCGACAGGGTATAATGAAAAACTGTTTTTT. It translates to CASSETSTGYNEKLFF.